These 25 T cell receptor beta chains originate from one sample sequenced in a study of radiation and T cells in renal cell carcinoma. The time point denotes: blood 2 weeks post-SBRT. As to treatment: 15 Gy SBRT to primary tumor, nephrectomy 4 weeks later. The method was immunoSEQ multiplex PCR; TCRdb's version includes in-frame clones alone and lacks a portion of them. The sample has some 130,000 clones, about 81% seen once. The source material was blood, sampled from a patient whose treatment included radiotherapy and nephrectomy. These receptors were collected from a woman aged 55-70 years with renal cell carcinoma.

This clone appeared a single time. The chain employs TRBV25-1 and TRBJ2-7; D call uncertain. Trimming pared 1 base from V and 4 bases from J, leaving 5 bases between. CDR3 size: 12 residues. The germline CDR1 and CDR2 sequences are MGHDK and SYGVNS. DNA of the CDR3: TGTGCCAGCAGTGAATCCGGGTACGAGCAGTACTTC. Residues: CASSESGYEQYF.

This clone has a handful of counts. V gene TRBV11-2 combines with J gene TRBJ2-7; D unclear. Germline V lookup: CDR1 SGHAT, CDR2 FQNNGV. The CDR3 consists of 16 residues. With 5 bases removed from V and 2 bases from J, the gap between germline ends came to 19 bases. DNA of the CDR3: TGTGCCAGCAGCCCGAGCCGGATAACCCAAACCTACGAGCAGTACTTC. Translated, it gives CASSPSRITQTYEQYF.

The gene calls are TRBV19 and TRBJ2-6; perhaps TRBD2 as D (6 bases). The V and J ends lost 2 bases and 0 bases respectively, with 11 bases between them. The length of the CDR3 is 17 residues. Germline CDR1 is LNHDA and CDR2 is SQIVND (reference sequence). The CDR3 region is CASSIPGAFSGANVLTF. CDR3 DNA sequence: TGTGCCAGTAGTATACCGGGAGCCTTCTCTGGGGCCAACGTCCTGACTTTC.

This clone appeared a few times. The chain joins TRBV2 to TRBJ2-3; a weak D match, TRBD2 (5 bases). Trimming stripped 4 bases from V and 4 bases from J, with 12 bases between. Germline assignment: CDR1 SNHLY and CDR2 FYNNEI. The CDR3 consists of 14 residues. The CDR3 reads CASSVDRGSDTQYF. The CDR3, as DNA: TGTGCCAGCAGTGTTGACCGGGGTTCAGATACGCAGTATTTT.

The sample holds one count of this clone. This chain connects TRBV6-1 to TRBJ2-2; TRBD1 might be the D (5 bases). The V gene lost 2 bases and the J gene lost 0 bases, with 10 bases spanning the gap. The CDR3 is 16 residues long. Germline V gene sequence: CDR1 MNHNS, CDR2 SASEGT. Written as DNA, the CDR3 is TGTGCCAGCAGTGAATTCAGGGTCGCGAACACCGGGGAGCTGTTTTTT. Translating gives CASSEFRVANTGELFF.

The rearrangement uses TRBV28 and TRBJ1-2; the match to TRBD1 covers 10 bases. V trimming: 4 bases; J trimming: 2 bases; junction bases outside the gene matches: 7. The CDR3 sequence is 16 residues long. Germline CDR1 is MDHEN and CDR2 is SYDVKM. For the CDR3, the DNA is TGTGCCAGCAGTTCCGGACAGGGGGGTATGAACTATGGCTACACCTTC. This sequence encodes CASSSGQGGMNYGYTF.

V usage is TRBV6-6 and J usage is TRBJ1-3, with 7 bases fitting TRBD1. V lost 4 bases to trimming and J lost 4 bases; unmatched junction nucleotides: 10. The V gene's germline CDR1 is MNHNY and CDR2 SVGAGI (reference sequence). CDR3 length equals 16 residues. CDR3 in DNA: TGTGCCAGCAGTTCGTTTGGGCAGGGGGGAGGAAACACCATATATTTT. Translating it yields CASSSFGQGGGNTIYF.

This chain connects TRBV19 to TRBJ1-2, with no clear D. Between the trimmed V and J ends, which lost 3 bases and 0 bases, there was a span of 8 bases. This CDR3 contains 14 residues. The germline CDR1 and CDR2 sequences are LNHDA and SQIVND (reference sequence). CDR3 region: CASSMGKANYGYTF. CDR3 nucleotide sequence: TGTGCCAGTAGTATGGGCAAAGCTAACTATGGCTACACCTTC. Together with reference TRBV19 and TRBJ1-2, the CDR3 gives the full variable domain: DGGITQSPKYLFRKEGQNVTLSCEQNLNHDAMYWYRQDPGQGLRLIYYSQIVNDFQKGDIAEGYSVSREKKESFPLTVTSAQKNPTAFYLCASSMGKANYGYTFGSGTRLTVV.

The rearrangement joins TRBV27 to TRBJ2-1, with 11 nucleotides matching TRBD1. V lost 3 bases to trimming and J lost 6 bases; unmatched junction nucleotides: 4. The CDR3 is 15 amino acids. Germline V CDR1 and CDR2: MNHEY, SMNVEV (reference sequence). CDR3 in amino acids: CASSFPGTGGNEQFF. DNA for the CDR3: TGTGCCAGCAGTTTTCCCGGGACAGGGGGCAATGAGCAGTTCTTC.

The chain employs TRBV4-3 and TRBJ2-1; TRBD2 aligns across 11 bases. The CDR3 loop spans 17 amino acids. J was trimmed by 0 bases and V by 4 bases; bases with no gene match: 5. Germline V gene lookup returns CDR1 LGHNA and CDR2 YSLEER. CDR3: CASSRTSGRSSYNEQFF. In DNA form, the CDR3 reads TGCGCCAGCAGCCGAACTAGCGGGAGAAGCTCCTACAATGAGCAGTTCTTC.

CDR3 sequence reads: CASSPRAHATNEKLFF. For the CDR3, the DNA is TGTGCCAGCAGTCCCCGGGCCCATGCAACTAATGAAAAACTGTTTTTT. The chain couples TRBV27 to TRBJ1-4; D is unclear. CDR3 length equals 16 residues. Germline assignment: CDR1 MNHEY and CDR2 SMNVEV (reference sequence). Trimming took 5 bases from V and 0 from J, leaving 13 bases between them.

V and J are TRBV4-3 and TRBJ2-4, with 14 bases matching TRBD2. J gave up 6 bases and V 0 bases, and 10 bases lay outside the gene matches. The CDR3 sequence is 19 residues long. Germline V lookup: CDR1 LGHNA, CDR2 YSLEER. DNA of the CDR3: TGCGCCAGCAGCCAAGATCTGGGACTAGCGGGAGATTTAGCAAACATTCAGTACTTC. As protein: CASSQDLGLAGDLANIQYF.

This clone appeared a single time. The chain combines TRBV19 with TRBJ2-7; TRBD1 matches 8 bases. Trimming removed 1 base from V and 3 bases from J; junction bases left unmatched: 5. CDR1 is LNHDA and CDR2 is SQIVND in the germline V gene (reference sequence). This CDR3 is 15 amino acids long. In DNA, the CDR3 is TGTGCCAGTAGTATAGGCGGCGGGACAGGCTACGAGCAGTACTTC. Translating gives CASSIGGGTGYEQYF.

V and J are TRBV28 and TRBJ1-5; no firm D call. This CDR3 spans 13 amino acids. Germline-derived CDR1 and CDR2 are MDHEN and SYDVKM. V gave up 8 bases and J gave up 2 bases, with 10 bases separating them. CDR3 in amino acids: CASVRYGNQPQHF. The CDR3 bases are TGTGCCAGCGTGAGGTATGGCAATCAGCCCCAGCATTTT.

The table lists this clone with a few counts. The CDR3 DNA reads TGTGCCAGCAGCTTAGCAGGGCGTTTTCAAGAGACCCAGTACTTC. This gives the protein CASSLAGRFQETQYF. The chain uses TRBV7-2 and TRBJ2-5, with D unclear. The CDR3 length is 15 residues. The germline V gene has CDR1 SGHTA and CDR2 FQGNSA. V was trimmed by 0 bases and J by 2 bases, leaving 10 bases between them.

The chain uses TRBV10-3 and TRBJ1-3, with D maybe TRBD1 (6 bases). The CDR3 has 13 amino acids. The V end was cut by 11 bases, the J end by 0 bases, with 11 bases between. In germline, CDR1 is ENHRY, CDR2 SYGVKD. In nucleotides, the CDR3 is TGTGCCGCGAGGGGGACCTCTGGAAACACCATATATTTT. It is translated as CAARGTSGNTIYF.

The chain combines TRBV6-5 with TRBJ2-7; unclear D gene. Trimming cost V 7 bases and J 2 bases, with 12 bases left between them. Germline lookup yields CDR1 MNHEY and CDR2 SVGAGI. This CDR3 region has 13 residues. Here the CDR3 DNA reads TGTGCCAGCAAAGGGCGTGGTACCTACGAGCAGTACTTC. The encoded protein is CASKGRGTYEQYF.

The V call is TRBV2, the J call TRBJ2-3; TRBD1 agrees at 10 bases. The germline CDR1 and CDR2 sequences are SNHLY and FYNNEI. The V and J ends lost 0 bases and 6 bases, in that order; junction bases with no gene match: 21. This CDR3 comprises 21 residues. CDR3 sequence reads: CASSEALSTGGRNSGLDTQYF. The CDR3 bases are TGTGCCAGCAGTGAAGCGCTATCGACAGGGGGCCGTAATAGCGGTTTGGATACGCAGTATTTT.

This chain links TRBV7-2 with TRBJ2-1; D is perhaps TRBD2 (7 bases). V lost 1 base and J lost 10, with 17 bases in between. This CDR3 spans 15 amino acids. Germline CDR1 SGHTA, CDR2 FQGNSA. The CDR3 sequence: CASSLGGLGGQEQFF. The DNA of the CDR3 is TGTGCCAGCAGCTTAGGTGGACTAGGGGGGCAAGAGCAGTTCTTC. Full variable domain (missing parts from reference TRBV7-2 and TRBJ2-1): GAGVSQSPSNKVTEKGKDVELRCDPISGHTALYWYRQSLGQGLEFLIYFQGNSAPDKSGLPSDRFSAERTGGSVSTLTIQRTQQEDSAVYLCASSLGGLGGQEQFFGPGTRLTVL.

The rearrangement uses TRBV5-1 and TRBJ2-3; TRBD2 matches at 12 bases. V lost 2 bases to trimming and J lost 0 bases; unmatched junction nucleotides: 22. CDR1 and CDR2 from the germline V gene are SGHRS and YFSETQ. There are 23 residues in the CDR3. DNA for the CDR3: TGCGCCAGCAGCTTATCCGGACAGGGCGGACTAGCGGGACGTTTATCCAGCACAGATACGCAGTATTTT. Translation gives CASSLSGQGGLAGRLSSTDTQYF.

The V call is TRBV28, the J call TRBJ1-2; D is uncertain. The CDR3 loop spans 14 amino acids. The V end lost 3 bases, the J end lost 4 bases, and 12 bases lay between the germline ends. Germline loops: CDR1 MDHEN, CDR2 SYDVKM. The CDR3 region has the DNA TGTGCCAGCAGTTTTACCGGGCTAGGCTATGGCTACACCTTC. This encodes CASSFTGLGYGYTF.

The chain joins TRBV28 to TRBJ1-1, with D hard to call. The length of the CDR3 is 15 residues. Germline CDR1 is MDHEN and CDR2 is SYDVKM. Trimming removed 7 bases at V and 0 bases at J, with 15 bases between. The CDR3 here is CASTALRDMNTEAFF. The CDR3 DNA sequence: TGTGCCAGCACCGCCCTTCGGGATATGAACACTGAAGCTTTCTTT.

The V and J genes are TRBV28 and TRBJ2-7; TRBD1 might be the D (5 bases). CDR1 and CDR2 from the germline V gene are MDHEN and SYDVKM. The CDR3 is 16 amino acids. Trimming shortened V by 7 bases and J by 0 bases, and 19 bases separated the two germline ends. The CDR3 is CASIPRGKGYSYEQYF. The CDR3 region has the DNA TGTGCCAGCATTCCAAGGGGCAAGGGATACTCCTACGAGCAGTACTTC.

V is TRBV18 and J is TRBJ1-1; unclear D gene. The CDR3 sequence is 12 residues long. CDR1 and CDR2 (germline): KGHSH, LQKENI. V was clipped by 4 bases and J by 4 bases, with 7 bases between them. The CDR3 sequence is CASSQGGTEAFF. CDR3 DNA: TGTGCCAGCTCACAGGGAGGCACTGAAGCTTTCTTT.

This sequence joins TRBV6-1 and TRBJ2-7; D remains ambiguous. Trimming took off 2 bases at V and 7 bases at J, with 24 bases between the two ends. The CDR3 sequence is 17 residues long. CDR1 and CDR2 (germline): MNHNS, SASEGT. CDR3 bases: TGTGCCAGCAGTGAACCCATCGGGCGGCACTCCGTTCGGGAGCAGTACTTC. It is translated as CASSEPIGRHSVREQYF.